This TCR beta chain was identified in a study of beta chain features in type 1 diabetes. The germline V and J ends were trimmed by 7 bases and 4 bases, with 14 bases remaining between them. Germline values: CDR1 SNHLY, CDR2 FYNNEI. The CDR3 runs 13 residues. Every isolated RNA sample was fully reverse transcribed, so sequencing captured expressed TCRB transcripts. Naive, central memory and regulatory T cell samples yielded around 3.3 million reads on average. Data came from immunoSEQ multiplex PCR; TCRdb stores just in-frame clones and leaves some out. The sample has 250,000 or so clones, 20% seen once. A sort by CD45RO/CCR7/CD25/CD127/CD95/CD27 yielded CD4+ naive, central memory, regulatory and stem cell-like memory cells. General study results and limits: In these data, an HLA type influence on TCRB rearrangement remained unresolved. Shorter TCRB CDR3s, moderately but significantly so, were found in Type 1 diabetes patients in all four CD4+ subsets. Whatever favoring of shorter templates PCR might show would apply equally to patients and controls.

This clone was picked up a small number of times. Its antigen is unknown. This clonotype was obtained from a woman aged 40 to 50 with type 1 diabetes. J is TRBJ2-7 and V is TRBV2; weak D call: TRBD1 (7 bases). Sequenced input: naive CD4+ T cells from blood. DNA of the CDR3: TGTGCCAGCAAGAAGACAGGGACTTACGAGCAGTACTTC. Its protein is CASKKTGTYEQYF.